The next 8 T cell receptor beta chains were all read from a single sample in a study of CD8 T cells in ankylosing spondylitis. Findings of the study overall: Among TCR beta sequences, a motif of several highly homologous variants appeared characteristic of ankylosing spondylitis blood.

No antigens are known for them. TCRdb re-called the 5' RACE reads through MiXCR, storing one row per CDR3 protein. The sample has approximately 540,000 distinct CDR3 sequences; about an eighth are singletons. The sequenced sample was blood, either unsorted or a sorted T cell fraction (not recorded which). The source is a male donor with ankylosing spondylitis.

A few counts support this clonotype. The V gene is TRBV4-2, the J gene TRBJ2-7, with 7 positions matching TRBD2. The J segment lost 2 bases and the V segment lost 4 bases, leaving 14 bases of the junction unmatched. The CDR3 is 17 residues long. CDR1 is LGHNA and CDR2 is YNFKEQ in the germline V gene. The CDR3 DNA reads TGTGCCAGCAGCCCCCAGACCCCGGCGGGGGAACCCTACGAGCAGTACTTC. This encodes CASSPQTPAGEPYEQYF.

This clonotype was seen many times. CDR3 sequence: CASFVAEAFF. In nucleotides, the CDR3 is TGTGCCAGCTTTGTCGCTGAAGCTTTCTTT. The V gene is TRBV12-3 or TRBV12-4, the J gene TRBJ1-1; D not resolved. The CDR3 loop spans 10 amino acids. V lost 8 bases and J 6 bases, leaving 7 bases between the germline ends.

This clonotype was observed a few times. The V and J genes are TRBV7-8 and TRBJ2-1; 10 bases fit TRBD2. CDR1 is SGHVS, CDR2 FQNEAQ, per germline. Trimming cost V 6 bases and J 5 bases; bases outside gene matches: 7. CDR3 length: 15 residues. The CDR3: CASSRSGRGNNEQFF. The CDR3 DNA sequence: TGTGCCAGCAGTAGAAGCGGGAGGGGGAACAATGAGCAGTTCTTC.

V is TRBV11-2 and J is TRBJ2-5; 9 bases line up with TRBD1. Germline CDR1 SGHAT, CDR2 FQNNGV. The junction had 3 bases not matched to a gene; V was cut back by 5 bases and J by 5 bases. The CDR3 spans 13 residues. The CDR3 is CASSQGQGETQYF. The CDR3 bases are TGTGCCAGCAGCCAGGGACAGGGTGAGACCCAGTACTTC.

The chain carries TRBV12-3 or TRBV12-4 and TRBJ2-5; D gene unclear. The CDR3 sequence is 12 residues long. With 6 bases removed from V and 5 bases from J, the gap between germline ends came to 10 bases. Written as DNA, the CDR3 is TGTGCCAGCAGCTCCCACCTTGAGACCCAGTACTTC. Residues: CASSSHLETQYF.

This clonotype was found many times. V is TRBV5-1 and J is TRBJ2-5; TRBD2 matches 15 bases. Germline V gene sequence: CDR1 SGHRS, CDR2 YFSETQ. The junction had 2 bases not matched to a gene; V was cut back by 4 bases and J by 4 bases. This CDR3 is built from 15 residues. CDR3: CASSPGLAGGETQYF. In nucleotides, the CDR3 is TGCGCCAGCAGCCCGGGACTAGCGGGGGGAGAGACCCAGTACTTC. The full variable domain, completed using reference TRBV5-1 and TRBJ2-5, is KAGVTQTPRYLIKTRGQQVTLSCSPISGHRSVSWYQQTPGQGLQFLFEYFSETQRNKGNFPGRFSGRQFSNSRSEMNVSTLELGDSALYLCASSPGLAGGETQYFGPGTRLLVL.

This chain connects TRBV24-1 to TRBJ1-3; 10 nucleotides align to TRBD1. After removal of 3 bases from V and 2 bases from J, the junction contained 3 bases not matched to a gene. CDR3 size: 16 residues. Germline CDR1 is KGHDR and CDR2 is SFDVKD. The CDR3 DNA follows: TGTGCCACCAGTGATGCGACAGGGGGCCCTGGAAACACCATATATTTT. Translating it yields CATSDATGGPGNTIYF.

The chain carries TRBV29-1 and TRBJ2-1; D perhaps matches TRBD2 (6 bases). Germline lookup yields CDR1 SQVTM and CDR2 ANQGSEA. CDR3 length equals 15 residues. Trimming removed 3 bases from V and 0 bases from J, with 12 bases in between. CDR3 coding DNA: TGCAGCGTTGAGGGGGGTCCGAGCTCCTACAATGAGCAGTTCTTC. Residues: CSVEGGPSSYNEQFF.